The rows below give T cell receptor beta chains drawn from one sample of a study of T-cell memory formation after mild COVID-19. TCRdb independently ran MiXCR on the 5' RACE reads; one entry per CDR3 protein. The table lists more than 80,000 distinct CDR3 sequences, over 10% of them singletons, with roughly 30% in the top ten. Material: PBMCs or a T cell subset sorted from them (not recorded which). The origin of the receptors is an adult woman who had mild COVID-19 (a few samples of this study predate the infection). Cell type and time point are not known. The CDR3 runs from the conserved cysteine through the conserved F or W. Each record gives: CDR3 length, V gene, J gene, D gene, clone size, CDR3 DNA, CDR3 protein. The D gene is left open where the match is weak. Not all rows give a size; the values are once, few, many and, for expanded clones, a class.

16,TRBV20-1,TRBJ2-3,-,-,TGCAGTGCTAGAGATTTTATGGCGGGTAGCACAGATACGCAGTATTTT,CSARDFMAGSTDTQYF
16,TRBV5-1,TRBJ2-1,-,many,TGCGCCAGCAGCCCCCCGGGTGGTTTGGGCTACAATGAGCAGTTCTTC,CASSPPGGLGYNEQFF
14,TRBV13,TRBJ1-1,-,-,TGTGCCAGCAGCTTCAGGGGAGGGAACACTGAAGCTTTCTTT,CASSFRGGNTEAFF
14,TRBV7-6,TRBJ1-1,-,-,TGTGCCAGCAGCTTAGAGTGGGGCGACACTGAAGCTTTCTTT,CASSLEWGDTEAFF
13,TRBV30,TRBJ1-2,TRBD1,medium-sized,TGTGCCTGGAGTCAAGGGGGCGTCGATGGCTACACCTTC,CAWSQGGVDGYTF
16,TRBV9,TRBJ2-7,-,-,TGTGCCAGCAGCGTAGATTCCTTACCGGGACCGGGGGAGCAGTACTTC,CASSVDSLPGPGEQYF
20,TRBV19,TRBJ2-1,TRBD2,-,TGTGCCAGGAGTATAGAGCCCCTCCATAGCGGGAGGGCCGAGTACAATGAGCAGTTCTTC,CARSIEPLHSGRAEYNEQFF
14,TRBV7-6,TRBJ2-7,-,-,TGTGCCAGCAGCCCGCGACAGGCGAGCTACGAGCAGTACTTC,CASSPRQASYEQYF
14,TRBV3-1,TRBJ2-1,-,few,TGTGCCAGCAGCCAGTGGGGGGCCAACAATGAGCAGTTCTTC,CASSQWGANNEQFF
14,TRBV12-3/TRBV12-4,TRBJ2-3,-,many,TGTGCCAGCAGTCCCCTCGCGGCCACAGATACGCAGTATTTT,CASSPLAATDTQYF
16,TRBV7-8,TRBJ1-3,-,-,TGTGCCAGCAGCCCCTCCCCCGGGCCCTCTGGAAACACCATATATTTT,CASSPSPGPSGNTIYF
13,TRBV30,TRBJ1-1,-,few,TGTGCCTGGAGTGTGGTCAGGAACACTGAAGCTTTCTTT,CAWSVVRNTEAFF
15,TRBV5-1,TRBJ2-1,-,few,TGCGCCAGCAGCTTGGGGGCCGGGTTTAGGGATGAGCAGTTCTTC,CASSLGAGFRDEQFF
11,TRBV20-1,TRBJ2-1,-,few,TGCAGTGCTGCTCTTTACAATGAGCAGTTCTTC,CSAALYNEQFF
12,TRBV11-2,TRBJ1-2,-,-,TGTGCCAGCAGCTTAGTAAGAGGCGGCTACACCTTC,CASSLVRGGYTF
14,TRBV27,TRBJ2-7,TRBD2,-,TGTGCCAGCAGCTCACTAGCGAGTACCTACGAGCAGTACTTC,CASSSLASTYEQYF
18,TRBV12-3/TRBV12-4,TRBJ2-7,TRBD2,many,TGTGCCAGCAGTTTTCTCTCCGTGGCGGGAGGTTCCCGATACGAGCAGTACTTC,CASSFLSVAGGSRYEQYF
14,TRBV6-1,TRBJ2-3,-,-,TGTGCCAGCAGAGCCTTAGGTTGGGGAGATACGCAGTATTTT,CASRALGWGDTQYF
12,TRBV20-1,TRBJ2-1,-,many,TGCAGTGCTAGAGAGGGCTCCAAGGGGCAGTTCTTC,CSAREGSKGQFF
14,TRBV12-3/TRBV12-4,TRBJ2-1,TRBD1,many,TGTGCCAGCAGTCCCCGGACAGGTGAGGATGAGCAGTTCTTC,CASSPRTGEDEQFF